The subject of this entry is one TCR beta chain. Its binding antigen is unknown. No per-base quality is available; no much larger clone lies one base away. A FACSAria II was used to sort memory CD4+ T cells, defined as single viable CD3+CD4+CD8-CD45RO+ cells. To determine CMV serostatus, a Roche Elecsys assay was used that detects serum IgG against CMV pp150, pp28, p38 and p52. After thawing, total CD4+ T cells were enriched by positive selection with CD4 magnetic microbeads. Samples originated from another study that specifically interrogated the CD4+ T cell memory repertoire. Peripheral blood mononuclear cells were isolated and cryopreserved according to standard operating procedures, and serum was kept at -80 degrees C. The staining used CD3-PerCP (BW264/56), CD4-APC (RPA-T4), CD45RO-PE (UCHT1) and CD8-Pacific Orange (3B5) antibodies, and Sytox blue was used to exclude non-viable cells. The CDR3 spans 14 residues, from the cysteine through the phenylalanine. The retained sequence is limited to the CDR3, 42 bases, with the frame set at the first base. Looking up the germline V gene (reference sequence) yields CDR1 GTSNPN and CDR2 SVGIG. V and J are trimmed by 1 base and 5 bases, and the gene matches miss 6 bases of the junction.

The sample belongs to a study of memory CD4+ T cells and cytomegalovirus serostatus (dated by TCRdb to between 2018 and 2021). Regarding the complete study: The cohort comprised around 35 healthy Belgian adults, 9 CMV seropositive and 24 CMV seronegative. To replicate a published TCR-based CMV serostatus classifier, the researchers sequenced the CD4+ memory TCRbeta repertoires of a Belgian cohort whose cytomegalovirus serostatus was known.

The Quick-DNA Microprep Kit was used to extract genomic DNA from the sorted cells. Amplification of TCRbeta DNA was done with the immunoSEQ hsTCRbeta kit, following the protocol from the manufacturer. TCRbeta libraries were sequenced on an Illumina MiSeq instrument. The authors' analysis ran thus. After out-of-frame sequences were removed, 2.4 million or so distinct TCRbeta sequences remained, averaging around 67,000 per individual. Each individual was scored by the count of around 160 previously reported CMV-associated TCRbeta sequences and the total productive distinct TCRbeta count. A beta-binomial model was reimplemented in Python, and scikit-learn random forests with default parameters were trained on data from the US cohort. On the Belgian cohort, classifier performance was reported as the median AUC, along with percentile confidence intervals, across 10,000 bootstrap iterations. In its TCRdb copy, this immuneACCESS table keeps in-frame sequences only and misses some clones. Where compared with another copy, unresolved V genes explain less than half of these, and the others have no known cause. V, J and clone size were drawn from that table, and D and trimming were deduced from the DNA. This sample holds around 40,000 clones; around three quarters were observed only once. About 0.73% of the sample belongs to the ten largest clones.

Broader findings and caveats from the paper: Among the 160 or so previously reported CMV-associated TCRbeta sequences, 67 showed up in the CD4+ memory repertoires, with each one found in between one and five individuals. For CMV serostatus prediction, a median bootstrapped AUC of approximately 0.95 was reached with the original framework, and a median bootstrapped AUC of approximately 0.92 was reached with a US-trained random forest. The results were interpreted as suggesting that the CMV-associated TCR signature is largely present in the CD4+ memory repertoire. Only CD4+CD45RO+ memory cells were sequenced, in contrast to the original study, in which naive and memory CD4+ and CD8+ populations were covered. A median bootstrapped AUC of 0.95 with a 95% CI of 0.76-1.00 was achieved on the Belgian cohort by the original-framework classifier.

Source material: memory CD4+ T cells from blood. The receptor was derived from an adult in good health and CMV-seronegative. The receptor chain draws on TRBV30 and TRBJ2-5, and 8 bases in between align with TRBD2. The nucleotide sequence is given as TGTGCCTGGAGTGCTGGACTAGCATGGGAGACCCAGTACTTC. Translation gives CAWSAGLAWETQYF.